This is a list of T cell receptor beta chains from one sample in a study of T cell changes during pregnancy in multiple sclerosis. Data came from immunoSEQ multiplex PCR; TCRdb stores just in-frame clones and leaves some out. The sample lists some 70,000 clones, approximately 90% occurring once. This sample comprised peripheral blood, obtained before pregnancy. The receptors shown here come from a female donor with multiple sclerosis, enrolled in a pregnancy study. CDR3s include the opening cysteine and the closing phenylalanine or tryptophan. Fields, in order: D gene, V gene, clone size, J gene, CDR3 DNA, CDR3 protein. A D gene is named only where the DNA matches it firmly. The size of a clone is reported for some rows only, either as once, few or many, or as a class for expanded clones.

D: NA; V: TRBV30; size: NA; J: TRBJ2-1; DNA: TGTGCCTGGAGTGATACATATCCCTCCTACAATGAGCAGTTCTTC; CDR3: CAWSDTYPSYNEQFF
D: NA; V: TRBV5-1; size: NA; J: TRBJ2-7; DNA: TGCGCCAGCAGCTTGGGAGTGGAGATCTACGAGCAGTACTTC; CDR3: CASSLGVEIYEQYF
D: TRBD2; V: TRBV10-1; size: NA; J: TRBJ2-1; DNA: TGCGCCAGCAGTTATACTAGCGGGAGCGATGAGCAGTTCTTC; CDR3: CASSYTSGSDEQFF
D: NA; V: TRBV18; size: NA; J: TRBJ1-1; DNA: TGTGCCAGCTCACCTAGGTCGGGGAACACTGAAGCTTTCTTT; CDR3: CASSPRSGNTEAFF
D: TRBD1; V: TRBV7-9; size: NA; J: TRBJ1-5; DNA: TGTGCCAGCAGCCTTTCACAGGGGACTCCCAATCAGCCCCAGCATTTT; CDR3: CASSLSQGTPNQPQHF
D: TRBD2; V: TRBV9; size: once; J: TRBJ2-3; DNA: TGTGCCAGCAGCGGGACTAGCGTGTCAGATACGCAGTATTTT; CDR3: CASSGTSVSDTQYF
D: NA; V: TRBV13; size: NA; J: TRBJ1-2; DNA: TGTGCCAGCAGCCTTGGTCGGGAAGAGGGCTACACCTTC; CDR3: CASSLGREEGYTF
D: TRBD1; V: TRBV30; size: NA; J: TRBJ1-4; DNA: TGTGCCTTCGACAGGGGCGAAGTTCTGGGAACTAATGAAAAACTGTTTTTT; CDR3: CAFDRGEVLGTNEKLFF
D: TRBD1; V: TRBV4-3; size: NA; J: TRBJ2-7; DNA: TGCGCCAGCAGCCACGAAGTCGGGACAGGCTACGAGCAGTACTTC; CDR3: CASSHEVGTGYEQYF
D: NA; V: TRBV13; size: NA; J: TRBJ2-7; DNA: TGTGCCAGCAGTTCCCGTGTGGCAGGGACTGAGGAAGAGCAGTACTTC; CDR3: CASSSRVAGTEEEQYF
D: TRBD1; V: TRBV19; size: NA; J: TRBJ2-7; DNA: TGTGCCAGTAGTCCTGGACAGGGGCTCTCCTACGAGCAGTACTTC; CDR3: CASSPGQGLSYEQYF
D: NA; V: TRBV30; size: NA; J: TRBJ1-1; DNA: TGTGCCTGGAGAAGGCAGGGCCCGAACACTGAAGCTTTCTTT; CDR3: CAWRRQGPNTEAFF
D: NA; V: TRBV12-5; size: once; J: TRBJ2-3; DNA: TGTGCTAGTGGTCCTGTGGCGGGCCCAGATACGCAGTATTTT; CDR3: CASGPVAGPDTQYF
D: TRBD2; V: TRBV6-5; size: NA; J: TRBJ2-3; DNA: TGTGCCAGCAGTTATGGCCTAGCGGGATCAGATACGCAGTATTTT; CDR3: CASSYGLAGSDTQYF
D: TRBD1; V: TRBV5-1; size: NA; J: TRBJ1-2; DNA: TGCGCCAGCAGCTTGGGTGAAAGACCGGGACAGGGCAACTATGGCTACACCTTC; CDR3: CASSLGERPGQGNYGYTF
D: TRBD2; V: TRBV10-3; size: NA; J: TRBJ2-3; DNA: TGTGCCATCAGTGAGCCGGTACGGGGAGGGTCAGATACGCAGTATTTT; CDR3: CAISEPVRGGSDTQYF
D: NA; V: TRBV9; size: NA; J: TRBJ1-1; DNA: TGTGCCAGCAGCGGAGGACAGTATCACACTGAAGCTTTCTTT; CDR3: CASSGGQYHTEAFF
D: TRBD2; V: TRBV6-1; size: NA; J: TRBJ2-3; DNA: TGTGCCAGCAGTGAAGCGCTTCTGGGGGGAGGGCGCACAGATACGCAGTATTTT; CDR3: CASSEALLGGGRTDTQYF
D: TRBD1; V: TRBV10-3; size: NA; J: TRBJ1-2; DNA: TGTGCCAGCTCCGGGACAGGGGTTAATGGCTACACCTTC; CDR3: CASSGTGVNGYTF
D: NA; V: TRBV5-1; size: once; J: TRBJ2-2; DNA: TGCGCCAGCAGCTTGGGACAGAACACCGGGGAGCTGTTTTTT; CDR3: CASSLGQNTGELFF